This T cell receptor beta chain was recorded in a study of T cell responses to AZD1222 COVID-19 vaccine. From germline, CDR1 is LNHDA and CDR2 SQIVND (reference sequence). This CDR3 contains 12 residues. V lost 5 bases to trimming and J lost 11 bases, with 15 bases between them. Generated by immunoSEQ multiplex PCR, the TCRdb table keeps only in-frame clones and is missing some. Seen here are some 100,000 clones, 85% to 90% observed once, and the top ten hold approximately 16%. The chain combines TRBV19 with TRBJ1-2; a weak D match, TRBD1 (6 bases). The sequence was obtained from an adult in good health. The sequences come from peripheral blood, collected on day 0 of AZD1222 vaccination. This CDR3 is CASSRNGQTYTF. The CDR3 nucleotides are TGTGCCAGTAGTCGAAACGGACAGACTTACACCTTC.